The 2 T cell receptor beta chains listed next were all sequenced from one sample in a study of blood T cell repertoires in COVID-19 (dated by TCRdb to the early 2020s). Receptor libraries were prepared by the immunoSEQ multiplex PCR assay. This immuneACCESS table, as held by TCRdb, lists in-frame sequences with V and J called but not all clones. Of the missing ones, under half trace to an unresolved V gene in checked studies; the others have no known cause. The sample contains 100,000 to 150,000 clones, about 86% of them found a single time. The leading ten clones occupy 2% to 2.5% of the sample. Sequences were obtained from PBMCs or T cells enriched from blood (not recorded which). Receptors originate from a woman aged 50 to 60 who had recovered from COVID-19.

The chain is built from TRBV7-9 and TRBJ2-2; 10 bases are shared with TRBD2. V was clipped by 5 bases and J by 6 bases; unmatched bases: 9. Germline V lookup: CDR1 SEHNR, CDR2 FQNEAQ (reference sequence). CDR3 length: 16 residues. CDR3 sequence reads: CASSRFSGGFAGELFF. CDR3 nucleotide sequence: TGTGCCAGCAGCCGATTTAGCGGGGGGTTCGCCGGGGAGCTGTTTTTT.

The V and J genes are TRBV29-1 and TRBJ1-2; 12 bases agree with TRBD1. This CDR3 comprises 13 residues. Germline V CDR1 and CDR2: SQVTM, ANQGSEA. V gave up 6 bases and J gave up 6 bases; unmatched junction bases: 5. The CDR3 coding sequence is TGCAGCGTAGGGGACAGGGGGCGGGATGGCTACACCTTC. It yields the protein CSVGDRGRDGYTF. Full variable domain (outside the CDR3, taken from reference TRBV29-1 and TRBJ1-2): SAVISQKPSRDICQRGTSLTIQCQVDSQVTMMFWYRQQPGQSLTLIATANQGSEATYESGFVIDKFPISRPNLTFSTLTVSNMSPEDSSIYLCSVGDRGRDGYTFGSGTRLTVV.